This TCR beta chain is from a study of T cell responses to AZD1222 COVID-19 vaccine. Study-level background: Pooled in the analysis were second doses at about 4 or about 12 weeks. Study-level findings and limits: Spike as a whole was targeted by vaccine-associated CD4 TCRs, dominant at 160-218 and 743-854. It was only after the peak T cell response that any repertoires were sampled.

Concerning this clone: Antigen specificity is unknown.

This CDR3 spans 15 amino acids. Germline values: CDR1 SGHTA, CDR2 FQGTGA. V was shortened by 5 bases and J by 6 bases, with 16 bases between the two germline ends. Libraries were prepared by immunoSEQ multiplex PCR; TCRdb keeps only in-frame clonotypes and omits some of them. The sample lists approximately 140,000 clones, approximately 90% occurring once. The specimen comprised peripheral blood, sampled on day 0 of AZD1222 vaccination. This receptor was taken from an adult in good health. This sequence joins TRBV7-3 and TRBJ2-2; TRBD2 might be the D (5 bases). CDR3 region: CASSQRRGVAGELFF. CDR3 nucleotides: TGTGCCAGCAGCCAACGCCGGGGAGTAGCCGGGGAGCTGTTTTTT.